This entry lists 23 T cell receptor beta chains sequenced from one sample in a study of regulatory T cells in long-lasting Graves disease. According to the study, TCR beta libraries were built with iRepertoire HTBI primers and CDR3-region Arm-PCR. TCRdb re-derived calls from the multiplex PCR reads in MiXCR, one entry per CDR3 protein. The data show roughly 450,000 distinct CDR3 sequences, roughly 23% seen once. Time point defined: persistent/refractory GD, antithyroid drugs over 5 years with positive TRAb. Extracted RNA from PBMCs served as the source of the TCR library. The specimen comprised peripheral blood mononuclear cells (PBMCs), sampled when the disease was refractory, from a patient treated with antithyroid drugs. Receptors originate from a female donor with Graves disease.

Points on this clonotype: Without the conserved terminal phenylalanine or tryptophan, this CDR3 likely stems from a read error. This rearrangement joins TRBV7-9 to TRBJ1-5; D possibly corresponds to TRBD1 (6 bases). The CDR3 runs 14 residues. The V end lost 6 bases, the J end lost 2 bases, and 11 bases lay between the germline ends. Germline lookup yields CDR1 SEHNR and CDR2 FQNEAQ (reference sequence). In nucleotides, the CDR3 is TGTGCCAGCAGTTGGGGGGCAGGCAATCAGCCCCAGCATCTT. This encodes CASSWGAGNQPQHL.

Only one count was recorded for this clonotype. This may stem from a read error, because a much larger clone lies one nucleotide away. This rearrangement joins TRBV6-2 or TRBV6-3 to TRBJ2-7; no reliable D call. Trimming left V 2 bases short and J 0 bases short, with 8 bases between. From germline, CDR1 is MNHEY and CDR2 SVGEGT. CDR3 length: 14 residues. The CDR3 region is CASSYDQISYEQYF. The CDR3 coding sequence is TGTGCCAGCAGTTACGATCAGATCTCCTACGAGCAGTACTTC.

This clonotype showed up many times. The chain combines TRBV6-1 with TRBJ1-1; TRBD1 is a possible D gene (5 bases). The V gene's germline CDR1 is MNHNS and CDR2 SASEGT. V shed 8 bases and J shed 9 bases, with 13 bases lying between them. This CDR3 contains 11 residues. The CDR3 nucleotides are TGTGCCAGCGGCGGACAAGCGCAAGCTTTCTTT. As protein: CASGGQAQAFF.

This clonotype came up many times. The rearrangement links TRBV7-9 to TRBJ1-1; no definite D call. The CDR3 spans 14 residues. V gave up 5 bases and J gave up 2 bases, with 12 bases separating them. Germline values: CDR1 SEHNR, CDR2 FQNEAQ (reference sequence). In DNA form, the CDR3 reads TGTGCCAGCAGCCTACTTAACGGAAACACTGAAGCTTTCTTT. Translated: CASSLLNGNTEAFF.

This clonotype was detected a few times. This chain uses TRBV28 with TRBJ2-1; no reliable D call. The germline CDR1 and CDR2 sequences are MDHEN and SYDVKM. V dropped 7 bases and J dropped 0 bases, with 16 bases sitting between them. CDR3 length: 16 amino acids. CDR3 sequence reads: CASTVPALSSYNEQFF. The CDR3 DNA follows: TGTGCCAGCACCGTGCCGGCTTTAAGCTCCTACAATGAGCAGTTCTTC.

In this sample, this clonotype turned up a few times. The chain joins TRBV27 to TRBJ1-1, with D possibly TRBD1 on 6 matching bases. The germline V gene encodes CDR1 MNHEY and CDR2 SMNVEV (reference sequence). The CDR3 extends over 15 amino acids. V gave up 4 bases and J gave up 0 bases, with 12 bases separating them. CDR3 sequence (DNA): TGTGCCAGCAGTTCCAGGGGTTTGATGAACACTGAAGCTTTCTTT. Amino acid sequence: CASSSRGLMNTEAFF.

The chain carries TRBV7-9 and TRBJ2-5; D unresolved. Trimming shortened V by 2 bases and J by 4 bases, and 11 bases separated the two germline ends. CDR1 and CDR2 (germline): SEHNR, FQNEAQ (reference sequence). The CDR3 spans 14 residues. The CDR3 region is CASSLLTQTETQYF. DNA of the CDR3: TGTGCCAGCAGCTTATTGACCCAGACAGAGACCCAGTACTTC.

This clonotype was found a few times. CDR3 bases: TGTGCCAGCAGCTCACTCACAGGGGCCCTTAATCAGCCCCAGCATTTT. It translates to CASSSLTGALNQPQHF. This chain links TRBV7-2 with TRBJ1-5, with TRBD1 identical over 7 bases. The CDR3 is 16 amino acids. The germline V gene has CDR1 SGHTA and CDR2 FQGNSA. V lost 4 bases to trimming and J lost 4 bases; unmatched junction nucleotides: 10.

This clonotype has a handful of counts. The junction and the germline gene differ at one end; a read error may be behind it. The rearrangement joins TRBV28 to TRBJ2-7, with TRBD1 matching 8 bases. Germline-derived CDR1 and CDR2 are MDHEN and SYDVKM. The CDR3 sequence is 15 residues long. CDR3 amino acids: CACSSPGQGPYEQYF. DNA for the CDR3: TGTGCCTGCAGCTCGCCTGGACAGGGACCTTACGAGCAGTACTTC.

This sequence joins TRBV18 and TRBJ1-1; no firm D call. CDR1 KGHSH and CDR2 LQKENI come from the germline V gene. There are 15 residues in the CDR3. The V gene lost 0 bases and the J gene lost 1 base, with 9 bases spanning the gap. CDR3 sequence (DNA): TGTGCCAGCTCACCACCGATCGGAGGGAACACTGAAGCTTTCTTT. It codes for CASSPPIGGNTEAFF.

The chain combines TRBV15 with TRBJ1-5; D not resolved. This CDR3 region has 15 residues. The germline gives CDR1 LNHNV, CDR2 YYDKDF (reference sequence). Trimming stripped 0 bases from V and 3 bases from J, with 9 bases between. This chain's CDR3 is CATSREGQPNQPQHF. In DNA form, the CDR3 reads TGTGCCACCAGCAGAGAAGGGCAGCCCAATCAGCCCCAGCATTTT.

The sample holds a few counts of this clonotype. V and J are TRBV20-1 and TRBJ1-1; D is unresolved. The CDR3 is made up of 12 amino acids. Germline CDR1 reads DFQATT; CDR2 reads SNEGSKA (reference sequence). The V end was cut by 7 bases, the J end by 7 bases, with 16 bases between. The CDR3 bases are TGCAGTGACCCGCGTTGCCCAAGTGAAGCTTTCTTT. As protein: CSDPRCPSEAFF.

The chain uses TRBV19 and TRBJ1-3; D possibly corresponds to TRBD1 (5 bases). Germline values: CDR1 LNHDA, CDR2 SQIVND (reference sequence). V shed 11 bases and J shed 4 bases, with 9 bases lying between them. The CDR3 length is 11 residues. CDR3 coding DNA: TGTGCCGCAGGGTCAGGAAACACCATATATTTT. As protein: CAAGSGNTIYF.

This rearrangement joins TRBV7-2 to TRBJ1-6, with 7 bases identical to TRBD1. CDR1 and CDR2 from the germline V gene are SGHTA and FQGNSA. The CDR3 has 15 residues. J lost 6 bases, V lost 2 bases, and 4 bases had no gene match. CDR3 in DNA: TGTGCCAGCAGCTTACGGGACAGTTTTAATTCACCCCTCCACTTT. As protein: CASSLRDSFNSPLHF.

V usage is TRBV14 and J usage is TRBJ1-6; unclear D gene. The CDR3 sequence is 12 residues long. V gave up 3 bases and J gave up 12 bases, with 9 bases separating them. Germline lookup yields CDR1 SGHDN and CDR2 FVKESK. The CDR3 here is CASSHGSVPLHF. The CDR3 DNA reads TGTGCCAGCAGCCACGGGTCCGTACCCCTCCACTTT.

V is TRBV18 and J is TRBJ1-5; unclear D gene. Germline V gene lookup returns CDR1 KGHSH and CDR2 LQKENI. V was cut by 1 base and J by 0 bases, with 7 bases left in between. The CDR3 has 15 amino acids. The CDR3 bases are TGTGCCAGCTCACCACGCCCGAATAGCAATCAGCCCCAGCATTTT. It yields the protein CASSPRPNSNQPQHF.

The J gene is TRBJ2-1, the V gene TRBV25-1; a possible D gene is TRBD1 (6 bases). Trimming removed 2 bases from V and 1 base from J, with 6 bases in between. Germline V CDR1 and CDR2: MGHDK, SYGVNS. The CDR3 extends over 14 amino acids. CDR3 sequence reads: CASSETGSYNEQFF. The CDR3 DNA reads TGTGCCAGCAGTGAAACAGGGTCCTACAATGAGCAGTTCTTC.

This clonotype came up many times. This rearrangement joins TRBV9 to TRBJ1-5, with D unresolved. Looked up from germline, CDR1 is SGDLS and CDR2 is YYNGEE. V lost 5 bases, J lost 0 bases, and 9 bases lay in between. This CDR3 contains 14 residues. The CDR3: CASSVGNSNQPQHF. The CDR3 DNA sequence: TGTGCCAGCAGTGTCGGAAATAGCAATCAGCCCCAGCATTTT.

CDR3 in DNA: TGCAGTGCTACCCTTTTACGGGGCTCAGGAGATCAGCCCCAGCATTTT. Amino acids: CSATLLRGSGDQPQHF. The chain combines TRBV20-1 with TRBJ1-5; a weak D match, TRBD1 (5 bases). CDR1 and CDR2 from the germline V gene are DFQATT and SNEGSKA (reference sequence). V lost 4 bases, J lost 5 bases, and 21 bases lay in between. This CDR3 region has 16 residues.

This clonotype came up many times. In DNA, the CDR3 is TGTGCCAGCAGGGACACGGACAGTGAAGCTTTCTTT. Protein sequence: CASRDTDSEAFF. The V and J genes are TRBV12-3 or TRBV12-4 and TRBJ1-1; D is possibly TRBD1 (6 bases). The CDR3 runs to 12 residues. V lost 6 bases and J 7 bases, leaving 12 bases between the germline ends.

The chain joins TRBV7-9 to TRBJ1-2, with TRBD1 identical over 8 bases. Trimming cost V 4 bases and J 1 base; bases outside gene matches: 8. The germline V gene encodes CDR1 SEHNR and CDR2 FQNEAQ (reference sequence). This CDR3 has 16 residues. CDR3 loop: CASSSSDRELNYGYTF. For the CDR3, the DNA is TGTGCCAGCAGCTCCTCGGACAGGGAACTTAACTATGGCTACACCTTC.

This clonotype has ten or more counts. CDR3 in amino acids: CASSREGWESYEQYF. DNA of the CDR3: TGTGCCAGCAGTAGGGAGGGCTGGGAAAGCTACGAGCAGTACTTC. The gene calls are TRBV6-1 and TRBJ2-7; 7 nucleotides align to TRBD2. The ends lost 5 bases at V and 3 bases at J; junction bases unmatched: 10. Germline values: CDR1 MNHNS, CDR2 SASEGT. CDR3 length: 15 amino acids.

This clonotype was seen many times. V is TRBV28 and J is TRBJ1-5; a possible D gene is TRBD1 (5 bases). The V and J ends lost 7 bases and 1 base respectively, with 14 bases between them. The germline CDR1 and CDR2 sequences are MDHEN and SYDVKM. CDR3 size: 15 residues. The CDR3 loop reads CASNLPGESNQPQHF. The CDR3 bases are TGTGCCAGCAACCTTCCGGGGGAAAGCAATCAGCCCCAGCATTTT.